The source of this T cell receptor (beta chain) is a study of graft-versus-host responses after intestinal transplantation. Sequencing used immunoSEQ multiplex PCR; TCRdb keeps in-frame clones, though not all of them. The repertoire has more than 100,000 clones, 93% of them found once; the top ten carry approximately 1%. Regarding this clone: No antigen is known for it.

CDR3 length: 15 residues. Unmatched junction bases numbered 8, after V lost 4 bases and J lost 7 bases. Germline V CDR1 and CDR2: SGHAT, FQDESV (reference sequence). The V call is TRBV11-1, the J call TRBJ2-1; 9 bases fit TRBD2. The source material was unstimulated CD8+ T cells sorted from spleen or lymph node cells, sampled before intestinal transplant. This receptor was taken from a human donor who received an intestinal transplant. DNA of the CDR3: TGTGCCAGCAGCTCATGGAGCGGGGGGCTGAATGAGCAGTTCTTC. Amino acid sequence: CASSSWSGGLNEQFF.